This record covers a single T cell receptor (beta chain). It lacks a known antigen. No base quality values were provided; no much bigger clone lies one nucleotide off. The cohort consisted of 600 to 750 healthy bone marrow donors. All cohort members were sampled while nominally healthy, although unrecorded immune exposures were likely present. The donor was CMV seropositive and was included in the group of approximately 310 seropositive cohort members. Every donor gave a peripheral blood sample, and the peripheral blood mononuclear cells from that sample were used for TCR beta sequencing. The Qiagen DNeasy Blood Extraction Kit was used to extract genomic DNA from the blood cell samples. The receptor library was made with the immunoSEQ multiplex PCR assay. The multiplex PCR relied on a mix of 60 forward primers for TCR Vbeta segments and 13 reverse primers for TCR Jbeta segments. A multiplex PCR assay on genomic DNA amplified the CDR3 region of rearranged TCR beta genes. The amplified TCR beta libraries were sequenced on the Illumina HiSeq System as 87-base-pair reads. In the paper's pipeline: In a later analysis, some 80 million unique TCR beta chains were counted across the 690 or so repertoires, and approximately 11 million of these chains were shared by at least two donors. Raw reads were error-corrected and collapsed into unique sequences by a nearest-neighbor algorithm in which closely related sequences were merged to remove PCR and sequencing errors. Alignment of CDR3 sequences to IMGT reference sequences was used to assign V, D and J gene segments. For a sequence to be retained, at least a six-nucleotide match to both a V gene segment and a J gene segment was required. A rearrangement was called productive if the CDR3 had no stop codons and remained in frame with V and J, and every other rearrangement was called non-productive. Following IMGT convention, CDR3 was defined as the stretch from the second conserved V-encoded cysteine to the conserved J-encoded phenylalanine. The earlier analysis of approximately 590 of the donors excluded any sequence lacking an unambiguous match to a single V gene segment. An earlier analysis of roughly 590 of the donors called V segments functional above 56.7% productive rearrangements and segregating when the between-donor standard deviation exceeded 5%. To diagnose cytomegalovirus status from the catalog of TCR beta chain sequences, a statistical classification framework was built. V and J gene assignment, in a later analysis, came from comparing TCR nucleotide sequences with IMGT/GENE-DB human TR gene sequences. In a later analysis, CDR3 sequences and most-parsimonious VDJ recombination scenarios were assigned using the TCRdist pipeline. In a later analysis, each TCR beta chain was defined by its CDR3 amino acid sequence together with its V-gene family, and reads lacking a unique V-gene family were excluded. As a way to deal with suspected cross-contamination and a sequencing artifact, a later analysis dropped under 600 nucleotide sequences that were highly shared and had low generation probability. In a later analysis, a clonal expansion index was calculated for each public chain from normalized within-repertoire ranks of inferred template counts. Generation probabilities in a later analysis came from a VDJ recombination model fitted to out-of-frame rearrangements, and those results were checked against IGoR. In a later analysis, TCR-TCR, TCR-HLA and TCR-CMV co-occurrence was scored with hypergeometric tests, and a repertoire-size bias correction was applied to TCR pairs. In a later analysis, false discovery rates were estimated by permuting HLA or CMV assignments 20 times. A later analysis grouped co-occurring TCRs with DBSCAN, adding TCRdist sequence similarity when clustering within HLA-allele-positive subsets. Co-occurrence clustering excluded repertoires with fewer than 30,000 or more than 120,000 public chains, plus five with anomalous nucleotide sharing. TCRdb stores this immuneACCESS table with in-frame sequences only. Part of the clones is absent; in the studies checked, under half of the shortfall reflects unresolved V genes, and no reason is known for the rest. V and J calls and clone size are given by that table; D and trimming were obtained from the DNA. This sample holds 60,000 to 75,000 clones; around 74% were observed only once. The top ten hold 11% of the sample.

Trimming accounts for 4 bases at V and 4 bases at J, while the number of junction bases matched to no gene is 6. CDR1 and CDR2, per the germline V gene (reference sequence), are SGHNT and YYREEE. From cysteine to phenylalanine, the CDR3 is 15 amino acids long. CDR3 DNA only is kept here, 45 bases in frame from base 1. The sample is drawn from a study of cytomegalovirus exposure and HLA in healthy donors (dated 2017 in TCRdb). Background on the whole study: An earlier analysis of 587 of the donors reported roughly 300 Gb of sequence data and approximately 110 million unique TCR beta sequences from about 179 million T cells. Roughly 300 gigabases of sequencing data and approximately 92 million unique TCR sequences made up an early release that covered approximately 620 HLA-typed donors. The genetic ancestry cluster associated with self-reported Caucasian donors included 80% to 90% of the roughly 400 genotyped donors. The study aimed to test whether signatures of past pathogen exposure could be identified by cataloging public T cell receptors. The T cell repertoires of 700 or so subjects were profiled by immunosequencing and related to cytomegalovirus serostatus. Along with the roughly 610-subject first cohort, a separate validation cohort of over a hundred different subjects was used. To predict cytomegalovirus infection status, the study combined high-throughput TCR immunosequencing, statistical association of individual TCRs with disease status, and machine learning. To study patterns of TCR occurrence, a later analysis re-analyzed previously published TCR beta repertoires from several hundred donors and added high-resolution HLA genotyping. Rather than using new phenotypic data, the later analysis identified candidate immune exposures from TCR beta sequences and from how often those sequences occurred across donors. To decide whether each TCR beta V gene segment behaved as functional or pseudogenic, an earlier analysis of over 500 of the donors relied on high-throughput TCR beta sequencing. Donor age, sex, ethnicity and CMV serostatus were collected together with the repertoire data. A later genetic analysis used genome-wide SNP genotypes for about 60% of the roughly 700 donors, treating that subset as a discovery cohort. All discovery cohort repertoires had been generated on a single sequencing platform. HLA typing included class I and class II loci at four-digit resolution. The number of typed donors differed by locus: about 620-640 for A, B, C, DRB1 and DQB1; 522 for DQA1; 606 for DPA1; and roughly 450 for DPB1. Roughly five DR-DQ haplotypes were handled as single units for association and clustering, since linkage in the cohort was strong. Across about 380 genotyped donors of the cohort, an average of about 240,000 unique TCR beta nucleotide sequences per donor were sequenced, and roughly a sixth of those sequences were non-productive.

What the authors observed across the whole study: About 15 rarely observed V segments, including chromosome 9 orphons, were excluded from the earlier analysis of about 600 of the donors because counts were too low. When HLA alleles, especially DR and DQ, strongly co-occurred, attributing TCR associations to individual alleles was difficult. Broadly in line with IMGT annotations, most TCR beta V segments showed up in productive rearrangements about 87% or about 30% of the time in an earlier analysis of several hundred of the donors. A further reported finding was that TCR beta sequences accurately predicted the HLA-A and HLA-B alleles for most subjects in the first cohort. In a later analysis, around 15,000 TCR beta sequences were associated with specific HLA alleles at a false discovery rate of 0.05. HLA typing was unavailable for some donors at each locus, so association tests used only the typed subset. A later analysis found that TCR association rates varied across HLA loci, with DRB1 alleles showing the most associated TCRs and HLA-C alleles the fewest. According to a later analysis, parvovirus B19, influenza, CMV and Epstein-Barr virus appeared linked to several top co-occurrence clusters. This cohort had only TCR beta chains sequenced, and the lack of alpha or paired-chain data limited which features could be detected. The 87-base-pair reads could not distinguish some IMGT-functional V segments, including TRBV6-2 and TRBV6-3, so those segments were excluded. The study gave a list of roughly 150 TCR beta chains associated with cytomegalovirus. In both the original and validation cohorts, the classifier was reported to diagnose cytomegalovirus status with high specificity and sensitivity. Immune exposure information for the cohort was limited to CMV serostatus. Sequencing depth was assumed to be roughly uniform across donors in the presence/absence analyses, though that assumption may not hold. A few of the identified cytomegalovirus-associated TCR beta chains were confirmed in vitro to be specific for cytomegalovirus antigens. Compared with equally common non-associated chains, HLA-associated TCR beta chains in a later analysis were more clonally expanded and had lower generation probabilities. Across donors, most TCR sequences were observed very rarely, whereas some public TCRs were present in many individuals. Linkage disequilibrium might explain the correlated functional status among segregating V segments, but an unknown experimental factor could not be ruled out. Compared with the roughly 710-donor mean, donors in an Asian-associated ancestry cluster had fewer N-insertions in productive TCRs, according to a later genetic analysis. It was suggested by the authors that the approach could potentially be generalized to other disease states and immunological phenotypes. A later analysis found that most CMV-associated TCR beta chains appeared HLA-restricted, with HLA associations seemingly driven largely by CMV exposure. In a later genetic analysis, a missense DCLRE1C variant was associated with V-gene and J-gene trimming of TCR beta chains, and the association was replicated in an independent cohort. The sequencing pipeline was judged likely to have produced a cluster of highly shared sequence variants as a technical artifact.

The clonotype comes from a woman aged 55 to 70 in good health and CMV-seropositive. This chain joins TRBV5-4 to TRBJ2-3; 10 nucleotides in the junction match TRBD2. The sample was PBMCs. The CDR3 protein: CASSAGTSEADTQYF. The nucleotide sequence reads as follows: TGTGCCAGCAGCGCCGGGACTAGCGAGGCAGATACGCAGTATTTT.